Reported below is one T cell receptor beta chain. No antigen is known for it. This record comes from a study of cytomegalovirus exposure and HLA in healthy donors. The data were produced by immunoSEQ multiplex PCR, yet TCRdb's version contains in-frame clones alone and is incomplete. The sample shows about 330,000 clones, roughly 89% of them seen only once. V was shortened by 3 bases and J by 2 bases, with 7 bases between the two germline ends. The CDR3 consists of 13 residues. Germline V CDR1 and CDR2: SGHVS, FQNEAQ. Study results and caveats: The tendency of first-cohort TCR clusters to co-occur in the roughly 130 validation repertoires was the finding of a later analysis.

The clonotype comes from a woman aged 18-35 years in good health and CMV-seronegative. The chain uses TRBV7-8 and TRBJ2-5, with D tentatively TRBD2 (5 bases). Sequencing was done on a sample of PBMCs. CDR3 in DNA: TGTGCCAGCAGCTTCGGGGTGCAAGAGACCCAGTACTTC. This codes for CASSFGVQETQYF.